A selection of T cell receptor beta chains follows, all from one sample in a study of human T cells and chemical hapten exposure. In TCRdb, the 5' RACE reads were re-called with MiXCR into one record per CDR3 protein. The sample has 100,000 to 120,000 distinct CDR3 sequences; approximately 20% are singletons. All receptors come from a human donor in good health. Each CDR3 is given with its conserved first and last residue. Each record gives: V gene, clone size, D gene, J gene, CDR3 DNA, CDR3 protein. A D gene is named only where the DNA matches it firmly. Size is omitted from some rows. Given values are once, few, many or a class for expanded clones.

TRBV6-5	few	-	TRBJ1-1	TGTGCCAGCAGTTACGGGGGCTTTGGCACTGAAGCTTTCTTT	CASSYGGFGTEAFF
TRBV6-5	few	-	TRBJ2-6	TGTGCCAGCAGACCCCAGCAGGGCTCTGGGGCCAACGTCCTGACTTTC	CASRPQQGSGANVLTF
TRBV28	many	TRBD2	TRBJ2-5	TGTGCCAGCACCCATGGGACTAGCGGGGCCGCAACCCAGTACTTC	CASTHGTSGAATQYF
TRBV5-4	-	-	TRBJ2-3	TGTGCCAGCAGCTCTCTTCTACTAACTAGTGGGGGACCCACAGATACGCAGTATTTT	CASSSLLLTSGGPTDTQYF
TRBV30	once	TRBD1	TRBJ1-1	TGTGCCTGGAGTACTGGACAGGGGTTCACTGAAGCTTTCTTT	CAWSTGQGFTEAFF
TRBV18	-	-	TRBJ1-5	TGTGCCAGCTCATTACGGCGGCACAGTGCTCCAACTAGCAATCAGCCCCAGCATTTT	CASSLRRHSAPTSNQPQHF
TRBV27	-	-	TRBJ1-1	TGTGCCAGCAGTCAGCTCGGGGCAGGGCCCTCGAACCAAAAAGCTTTCTTT	CASSQLGAGPSNQKAFF
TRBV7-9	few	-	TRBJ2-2	TGTGCCAGCAGCCCCACAGGGGGGGCCGGGGAGCTGTTTTTT	CASSPTGGAGELFF
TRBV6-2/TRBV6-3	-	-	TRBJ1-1	TGTGCCAGCACCCGCCAGGCAGGGGACACTGAAGCTTTCTTT	CASTRQAGDTEAFF
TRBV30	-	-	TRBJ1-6	TGTGCCTGGAGTAGCACTGATGGTTATAATTCACCCCTCCACTTT	CAWSSTDGYNSPLHF
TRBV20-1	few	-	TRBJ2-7	TGCAGTGCAGGGACTGAGGCCTACGAGCAGTACTTC	CSAGTEAYEQYF
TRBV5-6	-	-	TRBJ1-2	TGTGCCAGCAGCTTGTGGCAGCAAGTTCACTATGGCTACACCTTC	CASSLWQQVHYGYTF
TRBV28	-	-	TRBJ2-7	TGTGCCAGCAGTTTACCAGCCTACGAGCAGTACTTC	CASSLPAYEQYF
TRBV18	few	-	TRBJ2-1	TGTGCCAGCTCACCACCGATCTTCAATGAGCAGTTCTTC	CASSPPIFNEQFF
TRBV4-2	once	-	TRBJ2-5	TGTGCCAGCAGCTTACAGGGACAAGAGACCCAGTACTTC	CASSLQGQETQYF
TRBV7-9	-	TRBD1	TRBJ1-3	TGTGCCAGCAGCACCGGGACAGTCCCTGGAAACACCATATATTTT	CASSTGTVPGNTIYF
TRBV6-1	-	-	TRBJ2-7	TGTGCCAGCAGCCTAGAGGGGCATGGACCCTACGAGCAGTACTTC	CASSLEGHGPYEQYF
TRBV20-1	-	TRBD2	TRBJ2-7	TGCAGTGCTAGAGGGACTAGCGACTCCTACGAGCAGTACTTC	CSARGTSDSYEQYF
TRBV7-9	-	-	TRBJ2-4	TGTGCCAGCAGCCTGGTCGGACTAGCCAAAAACATTCAGTACTTC	CASSLVGLAKNIQYF
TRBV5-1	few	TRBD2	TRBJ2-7	TGCGCCAGCAGCTTGAGCCCAGCGGGAGCGATTCGCTACGAGCAGTACTTC	CASSLSPAGAIRYEQYF
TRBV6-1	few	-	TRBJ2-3	TGTGCCAGCAGTGTGGGGGCCCTTACGGATACGCAGTATTTT	CASSVGALTDTQYF
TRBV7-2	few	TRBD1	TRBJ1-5	TGTGCCAGCAGCACCCAGAGGATTGGCAGGGGGAGCAATCAGCCCCAGCATTTT	CASSTQRIGRGSNQPQHF
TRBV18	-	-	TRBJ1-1	TGTGCCAGCTCACCACCGAGACGGAACACTGAAGCTTTCTTT	CASSPPRRNTEAFF
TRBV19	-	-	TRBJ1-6	TGTGCCAGTAGTATAGGCGGCGCTCCCAGCTCACCCCTCCACTTT	CASSIGGAPSSPLHF
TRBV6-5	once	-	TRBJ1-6	TGTGCCAGCAGTTACACGAAAGTTGGAAGGGCAGATAATTCACCCCTCCACTTT	CASSYTKVGRADNSPLHF
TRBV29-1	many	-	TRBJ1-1	TGCAGCGTTGCACTCCAAGTCAACACTGAAGCTTTCTTT	CSVALQVNTEAFF
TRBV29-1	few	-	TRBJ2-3	TGCAGCGTTGATTGGGTTGGTGATACGCAGTATTTT	CSVDWVGDTQYF
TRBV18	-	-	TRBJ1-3	TGTGCCAGCTCACCCGACAGGCACTCTGGAAACACCATATATTTT	CASSPDRHSGNTIYF
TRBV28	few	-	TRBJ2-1	TGTGCCAGCAGTTTAAGGGGGGGGGTCTCCTACAATGAGCAGTTCTTC	CASSLRGGVSYNEQFF
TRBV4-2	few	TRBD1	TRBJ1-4	TGTGCCAGCAGCCAAGCGTCCGGGACAGGGCGGTCGGGGGATGAAAAACTGTTTTTT	CASSQASGTGRSGDEKLFF
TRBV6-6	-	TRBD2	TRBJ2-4	TGTGCCAGCAGTTACGGACTAGCGGGAGCGGACATTCAGTACTTC	CASSYGLAGADIQYF
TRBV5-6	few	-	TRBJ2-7	TGTGCCAGCAGCTTGCAGTTCGGCGAGCAGTACTTC	CASSLQFGEQYF
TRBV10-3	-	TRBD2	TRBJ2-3	TGTGCCATCAGTGAGTCGGGACTAGGCACAGATACGCAGTATTTT	CAISESGLGTDTQYF
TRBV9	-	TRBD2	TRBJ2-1	TGTGCCAGCAGGCGGGGGGCCAATGGTGAGCAGTTCTTC	CASRRGANGEQFF
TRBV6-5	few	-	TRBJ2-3	TGTGCCAGCTCCATCCGGGACACCGGGACCCAGCGGGGAGATACGCAGTATTTT	CASSIRDTGTQRGDTQYF